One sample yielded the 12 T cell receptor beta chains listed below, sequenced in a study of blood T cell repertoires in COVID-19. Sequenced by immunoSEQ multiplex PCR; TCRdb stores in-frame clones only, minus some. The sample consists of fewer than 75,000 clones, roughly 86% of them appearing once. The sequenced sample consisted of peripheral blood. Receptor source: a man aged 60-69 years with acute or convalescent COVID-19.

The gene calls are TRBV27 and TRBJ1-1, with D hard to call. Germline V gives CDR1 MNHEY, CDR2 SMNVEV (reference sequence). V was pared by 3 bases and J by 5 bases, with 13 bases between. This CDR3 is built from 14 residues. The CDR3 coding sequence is TGTGCCAGCAGTTTCCCAGGCCCGGGAACTGAAGCTTTCTTT. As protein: CASSFPGPGTEAFF.

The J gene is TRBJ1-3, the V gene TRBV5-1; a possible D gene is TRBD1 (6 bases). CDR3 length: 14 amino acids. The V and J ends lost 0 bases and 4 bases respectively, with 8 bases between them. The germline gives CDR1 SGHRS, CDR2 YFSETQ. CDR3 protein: CASSLGQGGNTIYF. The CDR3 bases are TGCGCCAGCAGCTTGGGTCAGGGGGGAAACACCATATATTTT.

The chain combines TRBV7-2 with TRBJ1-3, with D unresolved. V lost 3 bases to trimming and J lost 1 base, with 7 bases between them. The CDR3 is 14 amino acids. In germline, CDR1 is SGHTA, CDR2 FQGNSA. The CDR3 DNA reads TGTGCCAGCAGCTTGATGGCATCTGGAAACACCATATATTTT. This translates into CASSLMASGNTIYF.

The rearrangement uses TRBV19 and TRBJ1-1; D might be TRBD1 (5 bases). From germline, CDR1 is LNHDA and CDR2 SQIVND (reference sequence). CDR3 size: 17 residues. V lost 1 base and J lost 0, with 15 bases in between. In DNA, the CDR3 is TGTGCCAGTAGTATAGCCCGAGACAGCGGGATGAACACTGAAGCTTTCTTT. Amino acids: CASSIARDSGMNTEAFF.

CDR3 nucleotides: TGCGCCAGCAGCTTGGGTGGACTAGCGGGGGGGCTAACAGATACGCAGTATTTT. Its protein is CASSLGGLAGGLTDTQYF. The gene calls are TRBV5-1 and TRBJ2-3; TRBD2 agrees at 15 bases. Germline assignment: CDR1 SGHRS and CDR2 YFSETQ. CDR3 length equals 18 residues. V was clipped by 0 bases and J by 3 bases; unmatched bases: 5. Full variable domain (missing parts from reference TRBV5-1 and TRBJ2-3): KAGVTQTPRYLIKTRGQQVTLSCSPISGHRSVSWYQQTPGQGLQFLFEYFSETQRNKGNFPGRFSGRQFSNSRSEMNVSTLELGDSALYLCASSLGGLAGGLTDTQYFGPGTRLTVL.

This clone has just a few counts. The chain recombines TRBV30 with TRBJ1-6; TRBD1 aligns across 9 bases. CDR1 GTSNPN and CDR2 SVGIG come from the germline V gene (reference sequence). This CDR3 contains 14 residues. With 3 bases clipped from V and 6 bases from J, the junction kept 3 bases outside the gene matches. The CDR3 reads CAWSAGQGNSPLHF. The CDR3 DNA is TGTGCCTGGAGCGCGGGACAGGGTAATTCACCCCTCCACTTT. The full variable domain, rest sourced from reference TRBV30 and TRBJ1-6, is SQTIHQWPATLVQPVGSPLSLECTVEGTSNPNLYWYRQAAGRGLQLLFYSVGIGQISSEVPQNLSASRPQDRQFILSSKKLLLSDSGFYLCAWSAGQGNSPLHFGNGTRLTVT.

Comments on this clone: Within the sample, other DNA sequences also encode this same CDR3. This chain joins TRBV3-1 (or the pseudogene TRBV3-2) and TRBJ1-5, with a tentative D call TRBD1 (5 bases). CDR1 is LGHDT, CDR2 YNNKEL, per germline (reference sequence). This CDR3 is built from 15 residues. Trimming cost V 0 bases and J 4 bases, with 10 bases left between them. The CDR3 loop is CASSQDLRANQPQHF. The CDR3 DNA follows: TGTGCCAGCAGCCAAGATCTCAGGGCTAATCAGCCCCAGCATTTT.

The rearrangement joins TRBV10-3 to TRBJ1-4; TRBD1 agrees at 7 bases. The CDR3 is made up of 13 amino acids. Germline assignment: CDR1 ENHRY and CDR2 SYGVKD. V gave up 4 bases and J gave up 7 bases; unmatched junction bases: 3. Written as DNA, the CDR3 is TGTGCCATCAGTGGACAGGGCGGTGAAAAACTGTTTTTT. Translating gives CAISGQGGEKLFF.

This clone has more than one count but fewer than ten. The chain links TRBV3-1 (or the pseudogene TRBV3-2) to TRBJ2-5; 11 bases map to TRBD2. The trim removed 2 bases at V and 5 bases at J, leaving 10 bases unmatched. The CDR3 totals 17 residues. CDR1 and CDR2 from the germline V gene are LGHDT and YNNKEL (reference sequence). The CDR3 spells CASSQRSGGAQSETQYF. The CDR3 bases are TGTGCCAGCAGCCAACGTAGCGGGGGGGCCCAATCGGAGACCCAGTACTTC.

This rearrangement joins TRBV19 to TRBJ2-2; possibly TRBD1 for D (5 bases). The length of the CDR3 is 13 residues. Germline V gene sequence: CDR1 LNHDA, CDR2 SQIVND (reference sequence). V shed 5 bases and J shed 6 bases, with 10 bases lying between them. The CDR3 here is CASSSRESGELFF. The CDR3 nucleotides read TGTGCCAGTAGTTCCAGGGAATCCGGGGAGCTGTTTTTT.

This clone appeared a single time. The DNA for the CDR3 is TGTGCCAGCAGTTACACGGGATCCGGTCAGCCCCAGCATTTT. Protein: CASSYTGSGQPQHF. V and J are TRBV6-6 and TRBJ1-5; D remains unclear. Looked up from germline, CDR1 is MNHNY and CDR2 is SVGAGI (reference sequence). Deletions cut 2 bases from V and 6 bases from J, with 11 bases between. This CDR3 region has 14 residues.

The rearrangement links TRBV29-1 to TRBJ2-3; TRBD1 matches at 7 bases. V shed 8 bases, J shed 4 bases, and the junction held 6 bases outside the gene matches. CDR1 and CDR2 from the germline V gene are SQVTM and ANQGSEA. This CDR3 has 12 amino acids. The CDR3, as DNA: TGCAGCTACAGGGGATCGGCAGATACGCAGTATTTT. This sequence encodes CSYRGSADTQYF.